The clone carrying this TCR beta chain was found many times. Amplified TCR beta CDR3 regions derived from RNA transcripts. Initially, a first-round RT-PCR of the TCR CDR3 employed the HTBI primer set. TCRdb re-called the multiplex PCR reads with MiXCR, one entry per CDR3 protein. The sample contains about 640,000 distinct CDR3 sequences, roughly 20% of which appear only once. CDR1 and CDR2 (germline): SGHAT, FQNNGV. V lost 1 base to trimming and J lost 2 bases; unmatched junction nucleotides: 10. The CDR3 extends over 18 amino acids. The record originates from a study of T cells in Graves' hyperthyroidism and ophthalmopathy.

V usage is TRBV11-2 and J usage is TRBJ2-1, with 8 bases fitting TRBD1. The sequenced sample consisted of blood. The TCR was taken from a man aged 25-45 years with Graves' ophthalmopathy. CDR3 nucleotides: TGTGCCAGCAGCTTAGCCCCTGCAGGGGGCGCAGCCTACAATGAGCAGTTCTTC. Its translation: CASSLAPAGGAAYNEQFF.